This TCR beta chain was sequenced during a study of response to subunit inactivated influenza vaccine. Whole-study findings and limits: It was the authors' suggestion that each seasonal influenza vaccination recruits few new T cells.

V shed 3 bases and J shed 3 bases, with 9 bases lying between them. Germline CDR1 SGHTA, CDR2 FQGNSA. The CDR3 has 13 amino acids. MiXCR was run by TCRdb on the RT-PCR reads, yielding one entry per CDR3 protein. The repertoire holds more than 400,000 distinct CDR3 sequences, with approximately 7.7% as singletons. This clonotype was observed a few times. Its antigen is not known. The receptor comes from a man in his fifties or sixties who received an inactivated influenza vaccine. The input for sequencing was PBMCs from blood, taken less than 30 months after vaccination. The chain links TRBV7-2 to TRBJ2-7, with D unresolved. In DNA form, the CDR3 reads TGTGCCAGCAGCTTCCCTAGTGACTACGAGCAGTACTTC. Amino acids: CASSFPSDYEQYF.